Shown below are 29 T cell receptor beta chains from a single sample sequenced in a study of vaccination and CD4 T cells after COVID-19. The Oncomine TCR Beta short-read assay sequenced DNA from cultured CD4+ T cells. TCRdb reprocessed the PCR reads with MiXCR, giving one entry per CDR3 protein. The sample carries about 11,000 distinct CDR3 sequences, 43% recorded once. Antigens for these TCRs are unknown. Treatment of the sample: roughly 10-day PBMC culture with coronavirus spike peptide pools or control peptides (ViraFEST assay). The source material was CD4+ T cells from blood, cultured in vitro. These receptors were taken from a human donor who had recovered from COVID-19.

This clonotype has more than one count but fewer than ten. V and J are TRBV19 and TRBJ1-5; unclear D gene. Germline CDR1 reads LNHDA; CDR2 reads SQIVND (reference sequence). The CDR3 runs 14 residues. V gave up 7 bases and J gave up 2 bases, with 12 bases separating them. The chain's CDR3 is CASTNPTGNQPQHF. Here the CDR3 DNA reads TGTGCCAGTACCAATCCTACCGGCAATCAGCCCCAGCATTTT.

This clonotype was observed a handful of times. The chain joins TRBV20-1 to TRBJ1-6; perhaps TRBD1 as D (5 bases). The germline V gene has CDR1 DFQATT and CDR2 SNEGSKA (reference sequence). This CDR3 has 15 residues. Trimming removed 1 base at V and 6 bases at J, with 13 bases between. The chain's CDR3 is CSARGGQGLNSPLHF. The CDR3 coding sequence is TGCAGTGCTAGAGGTGGGCAGGGCCTTAATTCACCCCTCCACTTT.

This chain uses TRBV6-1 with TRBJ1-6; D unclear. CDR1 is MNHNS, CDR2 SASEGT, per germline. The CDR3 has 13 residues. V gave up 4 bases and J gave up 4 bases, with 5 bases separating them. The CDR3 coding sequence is TGTGCCAGCAGTGGGGGTTATAATTCACCCCTCCACTTT. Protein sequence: CASSGGYNSPLHF.

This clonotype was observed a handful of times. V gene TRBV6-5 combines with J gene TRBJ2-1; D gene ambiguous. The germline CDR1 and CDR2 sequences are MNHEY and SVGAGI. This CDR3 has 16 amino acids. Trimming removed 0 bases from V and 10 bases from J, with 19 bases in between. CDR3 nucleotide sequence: TGTGCCAGCAGTTACTCCTCCGCCCGAATTGTGGGCGAGCAGTTCTTC. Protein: CASSYSSARIVGEQFF.

The CDR3 coding sequence is TGCAGTGCTAGGGAGGGGACCGCTTCTAATGAAAAACTGTTTTTT. As protein: CSAREGTASNEKLFF. V usage is TRBV20-1 and J usage is TRBJ1-4; D might be TRBD1 (5 bases). CDR3 length: 15 residues. Germline CDR1 reads DFQATT; CDR2 reads SNEGSKA (reference sequence). Trimming took 3 bases from V and 3 from J, leaving 14 bases between them.

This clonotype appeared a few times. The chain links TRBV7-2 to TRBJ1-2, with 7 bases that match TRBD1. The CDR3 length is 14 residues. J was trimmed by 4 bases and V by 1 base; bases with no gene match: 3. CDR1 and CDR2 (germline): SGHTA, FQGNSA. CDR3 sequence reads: CASSLGGQLYGYTF. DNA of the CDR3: TGTGCCAGCAGCTTAGGGGGACAGCTCTATGGCTACACCTTC.

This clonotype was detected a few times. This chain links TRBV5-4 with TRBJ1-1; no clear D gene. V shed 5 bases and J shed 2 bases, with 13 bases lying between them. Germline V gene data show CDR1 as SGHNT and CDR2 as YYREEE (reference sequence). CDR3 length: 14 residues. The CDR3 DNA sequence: TGTGCCAGCAGGAGATCCTTAGAAAACACTGAAGCTTTCTTT. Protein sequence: CASRRSLENTEAFF. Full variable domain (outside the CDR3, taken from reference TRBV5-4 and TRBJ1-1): ETGVTQSPTHLIKTRGQQVTLRCSSQSGHNTVSWYQQALGQGPQFIFQYYREEENGRGNFPPRFSGLQFPNYSSELNVNALELDDSALYLCASRRSLENTEAFFGQGTRLTVV.

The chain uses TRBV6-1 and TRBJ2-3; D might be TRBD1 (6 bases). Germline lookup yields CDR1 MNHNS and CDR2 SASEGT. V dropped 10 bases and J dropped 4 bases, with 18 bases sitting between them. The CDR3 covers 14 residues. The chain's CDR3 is CATRAGAASDTQYF. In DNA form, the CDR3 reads TGTGCCACAAGAGCAGGGGCGGCTTCAGATACGCAGTATTTT.

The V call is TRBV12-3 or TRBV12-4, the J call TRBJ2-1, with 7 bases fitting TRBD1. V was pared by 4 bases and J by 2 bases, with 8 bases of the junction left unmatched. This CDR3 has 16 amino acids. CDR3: CASSWGTVSPYNEQFF. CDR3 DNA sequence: TGTGCCAGCAGTTGGGGGACAGTTTCTCCCTACAATGAGCAGTTCTTC.

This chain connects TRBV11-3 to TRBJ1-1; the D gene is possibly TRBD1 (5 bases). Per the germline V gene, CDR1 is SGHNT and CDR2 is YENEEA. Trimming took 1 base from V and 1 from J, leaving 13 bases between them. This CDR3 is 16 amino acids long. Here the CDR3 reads CASSLGGARGNTEAFF. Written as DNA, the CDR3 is TGTGCCAGCAGCTTAGGCGGGGCACGCGGGAACACTGAAGCTTTCTTT.

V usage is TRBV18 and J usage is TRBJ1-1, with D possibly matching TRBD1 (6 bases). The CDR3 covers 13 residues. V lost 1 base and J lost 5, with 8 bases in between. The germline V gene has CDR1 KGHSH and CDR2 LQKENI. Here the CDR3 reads CASSPQGGTEAFF. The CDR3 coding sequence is TGTGCCAGCTCACCACAGGGGGGGACTGAAGCTTTCTTT.

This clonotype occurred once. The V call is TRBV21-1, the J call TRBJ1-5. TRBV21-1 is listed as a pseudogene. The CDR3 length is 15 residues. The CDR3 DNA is TGTGCCAGCAGCAAAACGGGAGAGGTCATTCAGCCCCAGCATTTT. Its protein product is CASSKTGEVIQPQHF.

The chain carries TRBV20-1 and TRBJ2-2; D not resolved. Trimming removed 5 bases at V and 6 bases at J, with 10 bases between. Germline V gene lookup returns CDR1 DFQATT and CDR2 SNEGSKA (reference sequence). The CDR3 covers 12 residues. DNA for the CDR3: TGCAGTGCTTTCCTCCCTCCCGGGGAGCTGTTTTTT. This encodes CSAFLPPGELFF.

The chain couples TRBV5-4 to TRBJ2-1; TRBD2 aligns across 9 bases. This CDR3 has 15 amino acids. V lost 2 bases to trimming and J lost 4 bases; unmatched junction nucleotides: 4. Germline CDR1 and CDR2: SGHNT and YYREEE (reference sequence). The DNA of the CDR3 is TGTGCCAGCAGCTTAGCGGGGGGCGGGTACAATGAGCAGTTCTTC. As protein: CASSLAGGGYNEQFF.

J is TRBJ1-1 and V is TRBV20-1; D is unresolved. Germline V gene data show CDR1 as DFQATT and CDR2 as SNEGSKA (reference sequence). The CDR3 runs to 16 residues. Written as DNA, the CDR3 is TGCAGAGTACTCCGGGAGGCAGTCAACATGAACACTGAAGCTTTCTTT. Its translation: CRVLREAVNMNTEAFF.

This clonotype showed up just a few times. CDR3 sequence reads: CASSELTGAGTEAFF. Here the CDR3 DNA reads TGCGCCAGCAGTGAGTTGACAGGGGCGGGGACTGAAGCTTTCTTT. V is TRBV10-2 and J is TRBJ1-1; 8 bases match TRBD1. Germline V gives CDR1 WSHSY, CDR2 SAAADI. V was pared by 1 base and J by 5 bases, with 6 bases of the junction left unmatched. The CDR3 has 15 amino acids.

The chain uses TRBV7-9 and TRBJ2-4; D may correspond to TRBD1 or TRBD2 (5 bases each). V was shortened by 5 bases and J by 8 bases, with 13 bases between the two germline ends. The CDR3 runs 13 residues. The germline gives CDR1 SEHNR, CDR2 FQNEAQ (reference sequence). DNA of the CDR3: TGTGCCAGCAGCCGGGGCGGTGGTGACATTCAGTACTTC. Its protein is CASSRGGGDIQYF.

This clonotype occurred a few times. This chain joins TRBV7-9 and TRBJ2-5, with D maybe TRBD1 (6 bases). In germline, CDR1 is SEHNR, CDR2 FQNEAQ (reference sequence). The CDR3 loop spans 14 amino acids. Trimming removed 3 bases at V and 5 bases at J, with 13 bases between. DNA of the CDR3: TGTGCCAGCAGCTTGACAGGTGGTCAGGAGACCCAGTACTTC. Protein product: CASSLTGGQETQYF.

In DNA form, the CDR3 reads TGTGCCAGCAGCGTAGGGACCCATCAGCCCCAGCATTTT. Amino acids: CASSVGTHQPQHF. V usage is TRBV9 and J usage is TRBJ1-5; D ambiguous. Germline V lookup: CDR1 SGDLS, CDR2 YYNGEE. This CDR3 comprises 13 residues. Trimming removed 0 bases from V and 5 bases from J, with 6 bases in between.

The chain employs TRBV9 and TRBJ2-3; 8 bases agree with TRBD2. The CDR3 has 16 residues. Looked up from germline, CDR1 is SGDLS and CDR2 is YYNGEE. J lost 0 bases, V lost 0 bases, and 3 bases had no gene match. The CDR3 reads CASSVGASGSTDTQYF. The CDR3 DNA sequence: TGTGCCAGCAGCGTAGGAGCTAGCGGGAGCACAGATACGCAGTATTTT.

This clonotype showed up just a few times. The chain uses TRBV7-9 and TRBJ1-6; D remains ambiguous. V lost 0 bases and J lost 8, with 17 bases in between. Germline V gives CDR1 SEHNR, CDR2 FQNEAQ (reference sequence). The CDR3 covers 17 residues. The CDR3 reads CASSLARRTLYDSPLHF. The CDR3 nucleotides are TGTGCCAGCAGCTTAGCGAGACGGACTCTTTACGATTCACCCCTCCACTTT.

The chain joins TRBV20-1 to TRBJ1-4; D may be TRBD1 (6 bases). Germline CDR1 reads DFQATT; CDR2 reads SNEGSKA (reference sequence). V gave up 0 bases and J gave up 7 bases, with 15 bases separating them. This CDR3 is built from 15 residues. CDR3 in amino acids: CSARDRRGWIEKLFF. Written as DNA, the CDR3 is TGCAGTGCTAGAGATCGAAGGGGGTGGATTGAAAAACTGTTTTTT.

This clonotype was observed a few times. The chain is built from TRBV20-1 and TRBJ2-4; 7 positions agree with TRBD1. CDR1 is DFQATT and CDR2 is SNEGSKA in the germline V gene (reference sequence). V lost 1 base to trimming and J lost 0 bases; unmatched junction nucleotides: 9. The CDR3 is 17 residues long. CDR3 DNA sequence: TGCAGTGCTAGAGTCCGGACAGGATCGATAGCCAAAAACATTCAGTACTTC. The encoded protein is CSARVRTGSIAKNIQYF.

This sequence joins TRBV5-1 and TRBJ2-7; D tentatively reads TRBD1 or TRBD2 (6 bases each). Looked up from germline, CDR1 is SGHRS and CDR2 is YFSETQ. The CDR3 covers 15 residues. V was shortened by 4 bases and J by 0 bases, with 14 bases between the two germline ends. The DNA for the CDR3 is TGCGCCAGCAGCGTGGGGGGACATGCCTCCTACGAGCAGTACTTC. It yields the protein CASSVGGHASYEQYF.

The CDR3 nucleotides read TGCAGTGCACTTCGCCCGAGTGCCCTACTAGCGGGGAGGGACGAGCAGTACTTC. Protein sequence: CSALRPSALLAGRDEQYF. The chain employs TRBV20-1 and TRBJ2-7, with 10 nucleotides matching TRBD2. The CDR3 has 18 amino acids. V lost 6 bases, J lost 5 bases, and 22 bases stayed unmatched. CDR1 is DFQATT, CDR2 SNEGSKA, per germline (reference sequence).

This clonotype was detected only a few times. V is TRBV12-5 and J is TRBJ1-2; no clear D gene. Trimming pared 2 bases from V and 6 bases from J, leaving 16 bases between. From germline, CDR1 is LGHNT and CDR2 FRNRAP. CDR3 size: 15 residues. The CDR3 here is CASGLLVGFRNGYTF. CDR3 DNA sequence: TGTGCTAGTGGTTTGCTTGTGGGGTTTCGGAATGGCTACACCTTC.

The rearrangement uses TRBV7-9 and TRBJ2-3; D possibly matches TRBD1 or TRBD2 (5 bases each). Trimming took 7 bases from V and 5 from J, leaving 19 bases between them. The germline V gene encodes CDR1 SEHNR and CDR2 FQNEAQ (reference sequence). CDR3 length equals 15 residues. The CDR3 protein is CASTSTSGTGDTQYF. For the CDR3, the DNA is TGTGCCAGCACCTCAACCTCCGGGACGGGAGATACGCAGTATTTT.

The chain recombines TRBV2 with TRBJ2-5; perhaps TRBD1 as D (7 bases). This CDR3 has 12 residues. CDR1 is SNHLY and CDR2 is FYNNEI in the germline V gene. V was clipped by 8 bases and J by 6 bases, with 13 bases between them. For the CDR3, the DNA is TGTGCCAGCGGGGCAGGGGGGAAGACCCAGTACTTC. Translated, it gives CASGAGGKTQYF. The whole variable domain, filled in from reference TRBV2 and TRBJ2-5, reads EPEVTQTPSHQVTQMGQEVILRCVPISNHLYFYWYRQILGQKVEFLVSFYNNEISEKSEIFDDQFSVERPDGSNFTLKIRSTKLEDSAMYFCASGAGGKTQYFGPGTRLLVL.

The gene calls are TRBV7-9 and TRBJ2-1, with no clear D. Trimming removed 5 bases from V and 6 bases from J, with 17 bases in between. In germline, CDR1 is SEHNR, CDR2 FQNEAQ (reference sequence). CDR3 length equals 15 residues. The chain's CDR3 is CASSPLASLSNEQFF. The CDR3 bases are TGTGCCAGCAGCCCTTTGGCTAGTCTATCCAATGAGCAGTTCTTC.